The clone carrying this TCR beta chain was recorded many times. Its specificity is unknown. The sample comes from a study of Graves' ophthalmopathy and Graves' hyperthyroidism. Trimming removed 1 base from V and 4 bases from J, with 11 bases in between. From germline, CDR1 is SGHNT and CDR2 YENEEA. This CDR3 region has 14 residues. CDR3 regions of TCR beta were amplified from RNA transcripts. Following a first-round RT-PCR that used HTBI primers, a second-round multiplex PCR was carried out. Each CDR3 protein gets one entry after TCRdb re-called the multiplex PCR reads with MiXCR. The repertoire consists of approximately 700,000 distinct CDR3 sequences, with 35% to 45% occurring once and the leading ten covering around 3%. Study observations and caveats: Most clonotypes expanded in thyroid above 0.001 frequency were present in blood too.

In this cohort, patients with other autoimmune diseases, uncontrolled infections, pregnancy or lactation were excluded. Isolation of PBMCs was performed using over 8 ml of fresh peripheral blood. V usage is TRBV11-3 and J usage is TRBJ2-7; no reliable D call. This clonotype originated in an adult man with Graves' ophthalmopathy. Sequencing used peripheral blood. The CDR3 nucleotides are TGTGCCAGCAGCTTAGGACTGATACTATACGAGCAGTACTTC. This encodes CASSLGLILYEQYF.